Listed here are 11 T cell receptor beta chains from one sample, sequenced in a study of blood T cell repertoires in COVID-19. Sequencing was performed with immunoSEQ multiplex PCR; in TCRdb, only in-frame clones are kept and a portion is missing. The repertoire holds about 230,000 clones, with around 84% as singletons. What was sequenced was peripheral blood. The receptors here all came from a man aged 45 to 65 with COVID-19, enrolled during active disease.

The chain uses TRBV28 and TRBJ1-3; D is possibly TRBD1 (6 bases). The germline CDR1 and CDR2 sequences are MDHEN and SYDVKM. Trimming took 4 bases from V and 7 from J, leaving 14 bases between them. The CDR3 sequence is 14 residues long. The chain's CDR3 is CASSSGTHWNTIYF. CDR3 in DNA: TGTGCCAGCAGTTCCGGGACACACTGGAACACCATATATTTT.

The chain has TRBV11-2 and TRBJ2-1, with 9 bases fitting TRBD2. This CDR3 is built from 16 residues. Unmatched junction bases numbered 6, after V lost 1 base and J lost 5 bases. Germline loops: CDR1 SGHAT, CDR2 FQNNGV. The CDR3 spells CASSLGVSSGNNEQFF. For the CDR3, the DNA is TGTGCCAGCAGCTTAGGGGTGTCTAGCGGGAACAATGAGCAGTTCTTC.

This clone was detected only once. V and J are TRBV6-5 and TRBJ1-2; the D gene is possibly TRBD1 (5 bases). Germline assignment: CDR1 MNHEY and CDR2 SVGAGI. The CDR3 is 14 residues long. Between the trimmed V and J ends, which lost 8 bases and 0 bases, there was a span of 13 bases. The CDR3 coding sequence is TGTGCCAGCGGATTAACAGGTGCTAACTATGGCTACACCTTC. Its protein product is CASGLTGANYGYTF.

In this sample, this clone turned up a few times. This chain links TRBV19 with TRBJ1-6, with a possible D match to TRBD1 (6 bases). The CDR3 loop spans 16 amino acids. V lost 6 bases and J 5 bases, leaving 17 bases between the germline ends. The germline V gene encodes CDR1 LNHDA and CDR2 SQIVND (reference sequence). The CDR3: CASRSAVGGNNSPLHF. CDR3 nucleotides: TGTGCCAGTAGGTCTGCCGTTGGGGGCAATAATTCACCCCTCCACTTT.

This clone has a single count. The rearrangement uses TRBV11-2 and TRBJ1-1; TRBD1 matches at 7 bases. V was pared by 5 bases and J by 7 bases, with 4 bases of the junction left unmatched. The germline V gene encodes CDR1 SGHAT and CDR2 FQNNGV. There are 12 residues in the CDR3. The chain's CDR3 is CASSKDRVEAFF. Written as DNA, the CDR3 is TGTGCCAGCAGCAAAGACAGGGTTGAAGCTTTCTTT. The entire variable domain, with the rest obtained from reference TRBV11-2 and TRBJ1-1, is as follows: EAGVAQSPRYKIIEKRQSVAFWCNPISGHATLYWYQQILGQGPKLLIQFQNNGVVDDSQLPKDRFSAERLKGVDSTLKIQPAKLEDSAVYLCASSKDRVEAFFGQGTRLTVV.

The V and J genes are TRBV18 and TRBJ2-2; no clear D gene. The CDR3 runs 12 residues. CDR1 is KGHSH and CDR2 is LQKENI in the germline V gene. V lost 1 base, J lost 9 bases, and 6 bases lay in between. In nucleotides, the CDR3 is TGTGCCAGCTCACCACGGGCCCGGGAGCTGTTTTTT. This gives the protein CASSPRARELFF.

The CDR3 DNA sequence: TGTGCCAGCAGCCCCCGGGACAGGGCCTACGAGCAGTACTTC. It yields the protein CASSPRDRAYEQYF. The chain joins TRBV5-6 to TRBJ2-7; 9 bases match TRBD1. The length of the CDR3 is 14 residues. In germline, CDR1 is SGHDT, CDR2 YYEEEE. The ends lost 4 bases at V and 2 bases at J; junction bases unmatched: 4.

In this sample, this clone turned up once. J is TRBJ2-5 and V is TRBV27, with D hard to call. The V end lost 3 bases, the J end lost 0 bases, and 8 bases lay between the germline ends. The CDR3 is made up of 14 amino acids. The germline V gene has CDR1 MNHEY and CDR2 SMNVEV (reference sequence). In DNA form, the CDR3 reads TGTGCCAGCAGTTTTTCCGGGTACCAAGAGACCCAGTACTTC. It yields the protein CASSFSGYQETQYF.

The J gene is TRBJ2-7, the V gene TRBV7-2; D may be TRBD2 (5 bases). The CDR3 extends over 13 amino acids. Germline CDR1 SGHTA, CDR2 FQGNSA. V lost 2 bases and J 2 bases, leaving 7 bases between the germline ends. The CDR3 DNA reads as TGTGCCAGCAGCTTAATCGGGGCCTACGAGCAGTACTTC. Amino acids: CASSLIGAYEQYF.

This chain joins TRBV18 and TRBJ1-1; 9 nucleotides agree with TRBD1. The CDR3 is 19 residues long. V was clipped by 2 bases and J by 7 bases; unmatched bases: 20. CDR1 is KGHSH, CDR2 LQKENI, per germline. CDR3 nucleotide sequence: TGTGCCAGCTCACCATTTTCGGGACAGGGAGTGGGAAAAAGGTTTGAAGCTTTCTTT. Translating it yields CASSPFSGQGVGKRFEAFF. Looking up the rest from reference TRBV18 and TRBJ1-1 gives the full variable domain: NAGVMQNPRHLVRRRGQEARLRCSPMKGHSHVYWYRQLPEEGLKFMVYLQKENIIDESGMPKERFSAEFPKEGPSILRIQQVVRGDSAAYFCASSPFSGQGVGKRFEAFFGQGTRLTVV.

The CDR3 protein is CASSPVGGGNTGELFF. The CDR3 bases are TGTGCCAGCAGCCCCGTGGGAGGGGGGAACACCGGGGAGCTGTTTTTT. The V and J genes are TRBV6-6 and TRBJ2-2; a weak D match, TRBD2 (7 bases). This CDR3 is built from 16 residues. Trimming cost V 6 bases and J 1 base, with 15 bases left between them. Germline-derived CDR1 and CDR2 are MNHNY and SVGAGI (reference sequence).